A single sample gave rise to the 28 T cell receptor beta chains below, sequenced in a study of a mutant IDH1 vaccine in newly diagnosed glioma. TCRdb's table, derived via immunoSEQ multiplex PCR, lists solely in-frame clones and lacks some. Of 35,000 to 50,000 clones detected, approximately 89% appear once; the ten largest clones hold less than 5%. No antigen is known for these receptors. The time point: week 23, last vaccination. The study gave 300 ug of mutant IDH1 20-mer peptide per vaccine dose, with topical imiquimod. The material sequenced was PBMCs, taken from a glioma patient whose treatment included an IDH1 peptide vaccine. Receptors originate from a man aged 45 to 65 with glioma.

V and J are TRBV29-1 and TRBJ2-2, with D tentatively TRBD2 (5 bases). From germline, CDR1 is SQVTM and CDR2 ANQGSEA. This CDR3 region has 14 residues. Trimming cost V 8 bases and J 5 bases, with 18 bases left between them. This chain's CDR3 is CSFRTLYGTGELFF. In nucleotides, the CDR3 is TGCAGCTTTCGGACTTTATACGGGACCGGGGAGCTGTTTTTT.

V usage is TRBV5-5 and J usage is TRBJ2-5; a weak D match, TRBD2 (7 bases). The CDR3 extends over 15 amino acids. Germline V gives CDR1 SGHKS, CDR2 YYEKEE (reference sequence). V was cut by 4 bases and J by 5 bases, with 18 bases left in between. The CDR3 loop is CASSPRGGAAETQYF. CDR3 bases: TGTGCCAGCAGCCCGAGGGGGGGGGCCGCGGAGACCCAGTACTTC. Full variable domain (remainder filled in from reference TRBV5-5 and TRBJ2-5): DAGVTQSPTHLIKTRGQQVTLRCSPISGHKSVSWYQQVLGQGPQFIFQYYEKEERGRGNFPDRFSARQFPNYSSELNVNALLLGDSALYLCASSPRGGAAETQYFGPGTRLLVL.

The V call is TRBV30, the J call TRBJ1-2, with TRBD1 identical over 7 bases. CDR3 length: 12 amino acids. Germline V gene data show CDR1 as GTSNPN and CDR2 as SVGIG (reference sequence). Trimming took 2 bases from V and 7 from J; bases not matched to a gene: 4. The CDR3: CAWSKGARGYTF. Written as DNA, the CDR3 is TGTGCCTGGAGTAAGGGGGCGCGTGGCTACACCTTC. The complete variable domain, with remaining parts taken from reference TRBV30 and TRBJ1-2, reads SQTIHQWPATLVQPVGSPLSLECTVEGTSNPNLYWYRQAAGRGLQLLFYSVGIGQISSEVPQNLSASRPQDRQFILSSKKLLLSDSGFYLCAWSKGARGYTFGSGTRLTVV.

V and J are TRBV6-1 and TRBJ1-5; D might be TRBD1 (5 bases). Trimming removed 6 bases at V and 3 bases at J, with 15 bases between. CDR3 length: 15 residues. CDR1 is MNHNS, CDR2 SASEGT, per germline. The CDR3 DNA follows: TGTGCCAGCAGGAAGGCAGGAGGGGTCAATCAGCCCCAGCATTTT. Its translation: CASRKAGGVNQPQHF.

V is TRBV4-1 and J is TRBJ1-1; D may be TRBD1 (5 bases). CDR3 length equals 11 residues. Germline CDR1 is MGHRA and CDR2 is YSYEKL. V lost 10 bases and J 6 bases, leaving 12 bases between the germline ends. The CDR3 is CAIRGGSEAFF. The CDR3 DNA reads as TGCGCCATACGGGGGGGATCTGAAGCTTTCTTT.

V usage is TRBV7-8 and J usage is TRBJ1-2; D is possibly TRBD1 (5 bases). The germline gives CDR1 SGHVS, CDR2 FQNEAQ. This CDR3 has 15 amino acids. Trimming shortened V by 2 bases and J by 0 bases, and 10 bases separated the two germline ends. The CDR3 bases are TGTGCCAGCAGCTTATGGACAAGTTCTAACTATGGCTACACCTTC. Amino acid sequence: CASSLWTSSNYGYTF.

The V and J genes are TRBV7-3 and TRBJ2-3, with TRBD1 identical over 9 bases. CDR3 length: 14 residues. Germline V gene lookup returns CDR1 SGHTA and CDR2 FQGTGA. J was trimmed by 7 bases and V by 5 bases; bases with no gene match: 7. The DNA of the CDR3 is TGTGCCAGCAGCGACGGACAGGGGCAAAATACGCAGTATTTT. Its translation is CASSDGQGQNTQYF.

The chain uses TRBV28 and TRBJ1-4; 8 nucleotides line up with TRBD1. From germline, CDR1 is MDHEN and CDR2 SYDVKM. This CDR3 region has 13 residues. V was clipped by 7 bases and J by 8 bases; unmatched bases: 6. CDR3 loop: CASNGQGWEKLFF. The DNA of the CDR3 is TGTGCCAGCAACGGACAGGGATGGGAAAAACTGTTTTTT.

V and J are TRBV10-2 and TRBJ2-5, with 11 bases identical to TRBD2. From germline, CDR1 is WSHSY and CDR2 SAAADI. The CDR3 length is 14 residues. V shed 6 bases and J 3 bases; nucleotides not matched to a gene: 3. CDR3 DNA sequence: TGCGCCAGCAGCGAGGGACTAGCGGAAGAGACCCAGTACTTC. Its protein product is CASSEGLAEETQYF.

This chain joins TRBV29-1 and TRBJ1-2; no firm D call. The germline V gene encodes CDR1 SQVTM and CDR2 ANQGSEA. CDR3 length: 14 amino acids. V was clipped by 5 bases and J by 5 bases, with 18 bases between them. Here the CDR3 DNA reads TGCAGCGTTAGTGAGTCCCGAGGCCCGTATGGCTACACCTTC. The encoded protein is CSVSESRGPYGYTF.

The V gene is TRBV5-1, the J gene TRBJ2-5; 12 bases line up with TRBD2. This CDR3 is 15 amino acids long. In germline, CDR1 is SGHRS, CDR2 YFSETQ. The J segment lost 0 bases and the V segment lost 3 bases, leaving 0 bases of the junction unmatched. The CDR3 sequence is CASSWTSGDQETQYF. CDR3 sequence (DNA): TGCGCCAGCAGCTGGACTAGCGGGGACCAAGAGACCCAGTACTTC.

The chain employs TRBV29-1 and TRBJ1-2; D is unclear. The CDR3 totals 19 residues. Germline CDR1 SQVTM, CDR2 ANQGSEA. V was trimmed by 2 bases and J by 0 bases, leaving 25 bases between them. The CDR3 DNA follows: TGCAGCGTTGAAAACTTAGCGTTGGGCAGCGTGTACACTAACTATGGCTACACCTTC. Its protein is CSVENLALGSVYTNYGYTF.

This clone showed up just once. The V call is TRBV6-6, the J call TRBJ2-5; tentative D call: TRBD2 (6 bases). The germline V gene encodes CDR1 MNHNY and CDR2 SVGAGI (reference sequence). V lost 2 bases, J lost 1 base, and 11 bases lay in between. The CDR3 extends over 15 amino acids. This CDR3 reads CASSYGGAVQETQYF. DNA for the CDR3: TGTGCCAGCAGTTACGGAGGGGCCGTCCAAGAGACCCAGTACTTC.

For this clone: Other nucleotide sequences from this sample produce the same CDR3. This chain uses TRBV20-1 with TRBJ2-7; unclear D gene. Trimming shortened V by 2 bases and J by 0 bases, and 2 bases separated the two germline ends. Germline V lookup: CDR1 DFQATT, CDR2 SNEGSKA (reference sequence). This CDR3 is 11 amino acids long. This CDR3 reads CSARSSYEQYF. CDR3 sequence (DNA): TGCAGTGCTAGATCCTCCTACGAGCAGTACTTC.

The chain carries TRBV14 and TRBJ2-1, with D maybe TRBD1 (5 bases). The CDR3 is made up of 16 amino acids. V was pared by 0 bases and J by 4 bases, with 13 bases between. From germline, CDR1 is SGHDN and CDR2 FVKESK. CDR3 in amino acids: CASSQERGVSYNEQFF. CDR3 nucleotides: TGTGCCAGCAGCCAAGAAAGGGGTGTGTCGTACAATGAGCAGTTCTTC.

This chain links TRBV9 with TRBJ2-7; D may be TRBD1 or TRBD2 (5 bases each). Trimming took 0 bases from V and 4 from J, leaving 14 bases between them. Germline lookup yields CDR1 SGDLS and CDR2 YYNGEE. This CDR3 is 15 amino acids long. The CDR3 spells CASSVGGTLAYEQYF. The CDR3 nucleotides read TGTGCCAGCAGCGTAGGAGGGACGTTGGCTTACGAGCAGTACTTC.

The chain joins TRBV7-8 to TRBJ1-3; D gene ambiguous. The V gene lost 1 base and the J gene lost 0 bases, with 10 bases spanning the gap. Germline V gene data show CDR1 as SGHVS and CDR2 as FQNEAQ. This CDR3 contains 16 residues. The CDR3: CASSLVGLTSGNTIYF. CDR3 coding DNA: TGTGCCAGCAGCTTAGTCGGACTAACCTCTGGAAACACCATATATTTT.

The J gene is TRBJ1-5, the V gene TRBV4-1; weak D call: TRBD1 (6 bases). Germline values: CDR1 MGHRA, CDR2 YSYEKL. This CDR3 comprises 15 residues. V dropped 3 bases and J dropped 1 base, with 10 bases sitting between them. The CDR3 nucleotides are TGCGCCAGCAGCCAGGGGGACACAAGCAATCAGCCCCAGCATTTT. Its translation is CASSQGDTSNQPQHF.

CDR3 DNA sequence: TGTGCCAGCAGCCGGGCCGGTAGCGGGGGGGCCACAGAGACCCAGTACTTC. Translation: CASSRAGSGGATETQYF. V and J are TRBV5-4 and TRBJ2-5; TRBD2 aligns across 11 bases. This CDR3 spans 17 amino acids. Germline loops: CDR1 SGHNT, CDR2 YYREEE (reference sequence). J gave up 4 bases and V 4 bases, and 12 bases lay outside the gene matches.

The chain has TRBV6-1 and TRBJ2-3; D might be TRBD2 (5 bases). Per the germline V gene, CDR1 is MNHNS and CDR2 is SASEGT. The CDR3 is 12 amino acids. Deletions cut 4 bases from V and 5 bases from J, with 7 bases between. The CDR3 nucleotides are TGTGCCAGCAGTGTGAGGGTAGATACGCAGTATTTT. Protein product: CASSVRVDTQYF.

The chain joins TRBV5-1 to TRBJ2-1, with D perhaps matching TRBD1 (5 bases). This CDR3 has 13 amino acids. V lost 2 bases to trimming and J lost 8 bases, with 11 bases between them. Germline-derived CDR1 and CDR2 are SGHRS and YFSETQ. CDR3 region: CASSFLVGHEQFF. The CDR3 DNA reads as TGCGCCAGCAGCTTCTTGGTGGGGCATGAGCAGTTCTTC.

V gene TRBV10-3 combines with J gene TRBJ2-2; D is uncertain. Trimming cost V 8 bases and J 5 bases, with 15 bases left between them. This CDR3 is 14 amino acids long. In germline, CDR1 is ENHRY, CDR2 SYGVKD. The CDR3, as DNA: TGTGCCATCGCCCAGGCCGAGAGGACCGGGGAGCTGTTTTTT. As protein: CAIAQAERTGELFF.

This sequence joins TRBV11-2 and TRBJ1-2; no clear D. The V and J ends lost 4 bases and 4 bases respectively, with 10 bases between them. Germline V gene sequence: CDR1 SGHAT, CDR2 FQNNGV. CDR3 length equals 13 residues. CDR3 DNA sequence: TGTGCCAGCAGCTCCTCGGGTCGCTATGGCTACACCTTC. This codes for CASSSSGRYGYTF.

This chain uses TRBV29-1 with TRBJ1-5; D may be TRBD1 (6 bases). Germline V gives CDR1 SQVTM, CDR2 ANQGSEA. V shed 1 base and J shed 2 bases, with 6 bases lying between them. CDR3 length: 13 amino acids. CDR3 loop: CSVEGQGNQPQHF. In nucleotides, the CDR3 is TGCAGCGTTGAAGGACAGGGCAATCAGCCCCAGCATTTT.

The V and J genes are TRBV2 and TRBJ2-2, with 12 nucleotides matching TRBD2. J lost 5 bases, V lost 6 bases, and 4 bases had no gene match. The CDR3 spans 15 residues. CDR1 and CDR2 (germline): SNHLY, FYNNEI. The CDR3 loop reads CASRGLAGRTGELFF. DNA for the CDR3: TGTGCCAGCAGGGGACTAGCGGGCAGAACCGGGGAGCTGTTTTTT.

The chain recombines TRBV10-2 with TRBJ2-6; TRBD1 matches at 10 bases. Trimming removed 3 bases from V and 2 bases from J; junction bases left unmatched: 4. The CDR3 loop spans 17 amino acids. CDR1 is WSHSY, CDR2 SAAADI, per germline. This chain's CDR3 is CASSDPGQGTGANVLTF. CDR3 bases: TGCGCCAGCAGTGACCCGGGACAGGGGACTGGGGCCAACGTCCTGACTTTC.

V usage is TRBV28 and J usage is TRBJ2-7, with 7 bases fitting TRBD1. CDR3 size: 15 residues. The ends lost 7 bases at V and 6 bases at J; junction bases unmatched: 15. Looked up from germline, CDR1 is MDHEN and CDR2 is SYDVKM. CDR3 nucleotides: TGTGCCAGCACCACAGACCCGGGACAGCGCCTCGAGCAGTACTTC. Translated, it gives CASTTDPGQRLEQYF.

The chain uses TRBV11-2 and TRBJ1-2, with D maybe TRBD1 (6 bases). Germline lookup yields CDR1 SGHAT and CDR2 FQNNGV. Deletions cut 4 bases from V and 4 bases from J, with 19 bases between. This CDR3 has 16 residues. CDR3 in DNA: TGTGCCAGCAGCTCGAGGGGGGGGGCGCACAGCTATGGCTACACCTTC. This gives the protein CASSSRGGAHSYGYTF.